One and the same sample provided the 9 T cell receptor beta chains below, sequenced in a study of cytomegalovirus exposure and HLA in healthy donors listed by TCRdb under 2017. The method behind the library was the immunoSEQ multiplex PCR assay. TCRdb re-hosts the immuneACCESS table, in-frame sequences only. Its copies lack some clones; in the studies checked, an unresolved V gene accounts for under half of them, and the cause for the rest is not known. This sample gives 260,000 or so clones in total; roughly 87% of them show up just once. The biggest ten clones account for approximately 3.1% of the sample. Sequencing input: PBMCs. The receptors shown here come from a woman in her thirties in good health and CMV-seronegative.

The chain employs TRBV4-3 and TRBJ2-1; 14 bases agree with TRBD2. CDR1 is LGHNA and CDR2 is YSLEER in the germline V gene. Germline trimming cut 5 bases from V and 0 bases from J; bases unmatched to any gene: 15. The CDR3 covers 21 residues. This CDR3 reads CASSGYETSGRETSSYNEQFF. The CDR3 DNA sequence: TGCGCCAGCAGCGGTTACGAGACTAGCGGGAGGGAAACAAGCTCCTACAATGAGCAGTTCTTC.

The J gene is TRBJ2-6, the V gene TRBV28; a weak D match, TRBD1 (5 bases). The CDR3 sequence is 15 residues long. Germline V CDR1 and CDR2: MDHEN, SYDVKM. The germline V and J ends were trimmed by 5 bases and 1 base, with 9 bases remaining between them. CDR3 nucleotide sequence: TGTGCCAGCAGTCAACCAGGGTCTGGGGCCAACGTCCTGACTTTC. This gives the protein CASSQPGSGANVLTF.

The chain combines TRBV29-1 with TRBJ2-7; the match to TRBD2 covers 7 bases. CDR3 length: 12 residues. J was trimmed by 2 bases and V by 4 bases; bases with no gene match: 2. The germline V gene has CDR1 SQVTM and CDR2 ANQGSEA. The CDR3 nucleotides are TGCAGCGTTGGGGAGGGCCCCTACGAGCAGTACTTC. This translates into CSVGEGPYEQYF.

The V call is TRBV29-1, the J call TRBJ2-1, with 14 bases that match TRBD2. J was trimmed by 3 bases and V by 7 bases; bases with no gene match: 8. This CDR3 contains 16 residues. CDR1 is SQVTM and CDR2 is ANQGSEA in the germline V gene. This CDR3 reads CSAGTSGSNRYNEQFF. The CDR3, as DNA: TGCAGCGCCGGGACTAGCGGGAGCAATCGCTACAATGAGCAGTTCTTC.

The chain couples TRBV6-4 to TRBJ2-3, with TRBD1 matching over 8 bases. The J segment lost 4 bases and the V segment lost 6 bases, leaving 6 bases of the junction unmatched. This CDR3 has 14 amino acids. In germline, CDR1 is MRHNA, CDR2 SNTAGT. CDR3 amino acids: CASSDRGGADTQYF. The CDR3 DNA follows: TGTGCCAGCAGCGACAGGGGAGGAGCAGATACGCAGTATTTT.

The V and J genes are TRBV6-6 and TRBJ2-3; no clear D. The CDR3 length is 12 residues. Per germline, CDR1 MNHNY and CDR2 SVGAGI (reference sequence). V was clipped by 6 bases and J by 1 base, with 5 bases between them. CDR3 sequence (DNA): TGTGCCAGCAGGATGGGCACAGATACGCAGTATTTT. It yields the protein CASRMGTDTQYF.

The chain combines TRBV6-6 with TRBJ1-1; TRBD1 aligns across 7 bases. The V and J ends lost 10 bases and 0 bases, in that order; junction bases with no gene match: 8. CDR3 length: 14 amino acids. The germline gives CDR1 MNHNY, CDR2 SVGAGI (reference sequence). This CDR3 reads CATCEGALNTEAFF. CDR3 coding DNA: TGTGCCACCTGTGAGGGGGCTCTGAACACTGAAGCTTTCTTT.

The table lists this clone with a few counts. The CDR3 DNA sequence: TGTGCCAGCAGTTACGAGGACAGATCCTACAATGAGCAGTTCTTC. Residues: CASSYEDRSYNEQFF. The chain recombines TRBV6-6 with TRBJ2-1; D perhaps matches TRBD1 (6 bases). V lost 2 bases and J 1 base, leaving 9 bases between the germline ends. The germline CDR1 and CDR2 sequences are MNHNY and SVGAGI (reference sequence). The CDR3 is 15 residues long.

This chain joins TRBV7-2 and TRBJ2-3; D may be TRBD2 (6 bases). This CDR3 comprises 13 residues. The V end was cut by 6 bases, the J end by 2 bases, with 9 bases between. Germline loops: CDR1 SGHTA, CDR2 FQGNSA. The CDR3 here is CASRLADTDTQYF. The CDR3 region has the DNA TGTGCCAGCAGACTAGCCGACACAGATACGCAGTATTTT.